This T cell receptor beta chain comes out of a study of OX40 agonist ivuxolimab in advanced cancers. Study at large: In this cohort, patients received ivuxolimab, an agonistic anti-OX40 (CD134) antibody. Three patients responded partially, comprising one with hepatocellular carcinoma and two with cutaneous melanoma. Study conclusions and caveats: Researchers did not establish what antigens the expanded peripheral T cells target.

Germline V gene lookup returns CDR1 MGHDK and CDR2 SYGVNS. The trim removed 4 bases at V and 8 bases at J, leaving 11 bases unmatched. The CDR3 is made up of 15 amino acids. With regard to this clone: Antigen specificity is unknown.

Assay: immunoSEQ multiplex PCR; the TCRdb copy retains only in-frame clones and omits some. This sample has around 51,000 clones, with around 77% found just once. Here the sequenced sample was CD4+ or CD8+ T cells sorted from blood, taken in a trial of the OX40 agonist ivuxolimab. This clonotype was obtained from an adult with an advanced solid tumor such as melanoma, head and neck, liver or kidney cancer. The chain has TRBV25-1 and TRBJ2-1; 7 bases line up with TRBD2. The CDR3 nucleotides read TGTGCCAGCAGTGTGAGCGGGGCTGGGCGCGATGAGCAGTTCTTC. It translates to CASSVSGAGRDEQFF.